This is a list of T cell receptor beta chains from one sample in a study of HIV-infected children after antiretroviral therapy interruption. MiXCR, run by TCRdb on the 3' RACE reads, gives a single entry per CDR3 protein. The sample lists nearly 15,000 distinct CDR3 sequences; around 3.5% were seen once. Sample: CD45RO+ CD8+ T cells from PBMCs, pooled from several time points, taken from a donor given antiretroviral therapy, either interrupted or continuous. These receptors all come from a pool of human donors with HIV. CDR3s include the opening cysteine and the closing phenylalanine or tryptophan. Fields, in order: clone size, J gene, V gene, D gene, CDR3 DNA, CDR3 protein. A D gene is named only where the DNA matches it firmly. Size is stated for part of the rows, as once, few or many counts, or as a class when the clone is expanded.

clone_size: many; j_call: TRBJ2-7; v_call: TRBV5-5; d_call: .; cdr3_nt: TGTGCCAGCAGCTCCTTAAGCTACGAGCAGTACTTC; cdr3_aa: CASSSLSYEQYF
clone_size: few; j_call: TRBJ2-5; v_call: TRBV20-1; d_call: TRBD2; cdr3_nt: TGCAGTGCTAGGGAGCTAGCGGGGCCTCGTCAGACCCAGTACTTC; cdr3_aa: CSARELAGPRQTQYF
clone_size: many; j_call: TRBJ2-1; v_call: TRBV27; d_call: .; cdr3_nt: TGTGCCAGCAGTGAGACCAGGGCTGGTGAGCAGTTCTTC; cdr3_aa: CASSETRAGEQFF
clone_size: .; j_call: TRBJ2-1; v_call: TRBV7-8; d_call: TRBD2; cdr3_nt: TGTGCCAGCAGCTTATCGGGGGGCTCCTACAATGAGCAGTTCTTC; cdr3_aa: CASSLSGGSYNEQFF
clone_size: many; j_call: TRBJ2-3; v_call: TRBV24-1; d_call: TRBD1; cdr3_nt: TGTGCCACCAGTGACTTCATGCCGGCGACAGGGAAAGATGTTTCGGGCACAGATACGCAGTATTTT; cdr3_aa: CATSDFMPATGKDVSGTDTQYF
clone_size: many; j_call: TRBJ2-3; v_call: TRBV7-9; d_call: TRBD2; cdr3_nt: TGTGCCAGCAGCTTATTACAGCGGGAAAGCACAGATACGCAGTATTTT; cdr3_aa: CASSLLQRESTDTQYF
clone_size: many; j_call: TRBJ2-3; v_call: TRBV2; d_call: .; cdr3_nt: TGTGCCCTCGGGGGGCCCTTGTCTTCTACGCAGTATTTT; cdr3_aa: CALGGPLSSTQYF
clone_size: many; j_call: TRBJ2-4; v_call: TRBV5-1; d_call: .; cdr3_nt: TGCGCCAGCAGCTTAGGAAGGGAGAAAAACATTCAGTACTTC; cdr3_aa: CASSLGREKNIQYF
clone_size: many; j_call: TRBJ2-5; v_call: TRBV7-2; d_call: TRBD2; cdr3_nt: TGTGCCAGCAGCTCGATAGCGAGGAAAAGCTCGATAGCGGGGAGCCAAGAGACCCAGTACTTC; cdr3_aa: CASSSIARKSSIAGSQETQYF
clone_size: many; j_call: TRBJ2-1; v_call: TRBV7-7; d_call: .; cdr3_nt: TGTGCTAGCATCTGGTTACAGGAGAGCTCCTACAATGAGCAGTTCTTC; cdr3_aa: CASIWLQESSYNEQFF
clone_size: many; j_call: TRBJ2-7; v_call: TRBV10-1; d_call: .; cdr3_nt: TGCGCCAGGTCCCTCTCCTACGAGCAGTACTTC; cdr3_aa: CARSLSYEQYF
clone_size: many; j_call: TRBJ1-2; v_call: TRBV5-6; d_call: TRBD1; cdr3_nt: TGTGCCAGCAGCTTCCGGACAGGGTCCGGCTACACCTTC; cdr3_aa: CASSFRTGSGYTF
clone_size: many; j_call: TRBJ1-5; v_call: TRBV27; d_call: TRBD1; cdr3_nt: TGTGCCAGCAGTTTCGGCGGACAGGGTGAGGGTCAGCCCCAGCATTTT; cdr3_aa: CASSFGGQGEGQPQHF